A selection of T cell receptor beta chains follows, all from one sample in a study of T cells in Graves' hyperthyroidism and ophthalmopathy. MiXCR was run by TCRdb on the multiplex PCR reads, yielding one entry per CDR3 protein. The sample comprises a few hundred thousand distinct CDR3 sequences, approximately 15% of which are singletons, and more than 3% rests with the top ten. Sequences were obtained from blood. These receptor sequences come from a middle-aged woman with Graves' ophthalmopathy. Both conserved end residues are trimmed from each CDR3. A D gene is named only where the DNA matches it firmly.

J | D | V | CDR3
TRBJ1-5 | - | TRBV20-1 | SARDPGSGNLNQPQH
TRBJ1-5 | - | TRBV12-3/TRBV12-4 | ASSLEPHQPQH
TRBJ2-1 | TRBD2 | TRBV7-9 | ASSTSAGGGYNEQF
TRBJ2-5 | TRBD2 | TRBV5-4 | ASSRKKWTSGSQETQY
TRBJ1-5 | TRBD1 | TRBV20-1 | SAESRDRGGNQPQH
TRBJ1-1 | - | TRBV11-2 | ASSPLGGILDTEAF
TRBJ1-2 | TRBD1 | TRBV28 | ASSLDRVFYGYT
TRBJ2-5 | - | TRBV3-1 | ASSQGLNSGVETQY
TRBJ2-1 | TRBD2 | TRBV19 | ASSISGRFYNEQF
TRBJ1-5 | - | TRBV28 | ASTRSLIQPQH
TRBJ1-1 | - | TRBV6-1 | ASSYSGHFNTEAF
TRBJ2-7 | - | TRBV4-1 | ASSQSGFTTYEQY
TRBJ1-1 | TRBD1 | TRBV6-1 | ASSHPPGQGGGTEAF
TRBJ2-1 | - | TRBV5-4 | ASSLALGDNEQF
TRBJ2-5 | TRBD1 | TRBV9 | ASSVGNSRGIEETQY
TRBJ2-2 | - | TRBV29-1 | SVRTAGMDTGELF
TRBJ2-1 | TRBD2 | TRBV12-3/TRBV12-4 | ASSSSGRAREQF
TRBJ1-5 | - | TRBV5-1 | ASSFDLSGGNQPQH
TRBJ2-2 | - | TRBV30 | AWSGLNTGELF
TRBJ2-1 | TRBD2 | TRBV2 | ASSGSGGAVEQF
TRBJ2-1 | - | TRBV19 | ASSDSFPPYNEQF
TRBJ1-2 | TRBD1 | TRBV2 | ASPLSSGGSNGYT
TRBJ2-3 | - | TRBV12-3/TRBV12-4 | ASSPDGRADTQY
TRBJ1-1 | - | TRBV12-3/TRBV12-4 | ASSLIGSGDQTEAF
TRBJ1-2 | - | TRBV4-1 | ASSKPPVAGHFYGYT
TRBJ1-1 | TRBD1 | TRBV27 | ASSNAGGSAEAF
TRBJ2-3 | TRBD2 | TRBV12-3/TRBV12-4 | ASSPGGLAADTQY
TRBJ2-3 | TRBD2 | TRBV2 | ASRGLETDTQY
TRBJ2-7 | - | TRBV5-8 | ASSLLVGPLYEQY
TRBJ2-7 | TRBD2 | TRBV7-9 | ASSSSGTSGRPYEQY
TRBJ2-7 | TRBD2 | TRBV5-1 | ASRALAGGPYEQY